Below, 15 T cell receptor beta chains from the same sample are listed, as sequenced in a study of cytomegalovirus exposure and HLA in healthy donors. With 60 Vbeta and 13 Jbeta primers, the PCR was carried out. The method was immunoSEQ multiplex PCR; TCRdb's version includes in-frame clones alone and lacks a portion of them. The sample lists approximately 130,000 clones; around 72% were seen once. Sequencing used PBMCs. These receptors originate from a woman in her thirties or forties in good health and CMV-seronegative.

This chain connects TRBV4-1 to TRBJ1-3, with no clear D. V was clipped by 0 bases and J by 2 bases, with 5 bases between them. From germline, CDR1 is MGHRA and CDR2 YSYEKL. The CDR3 totals 14 residues. This chain's CDR3 is CASSQDRAGNTIYF. DNA for the CDR3: TGCGCCAGCAGCCAAGATCGGGCTGGAAACACCATATATTTT.

This clone has only one observation. The genes are TRBV19 and TRBJ2-5; possible D gene TRBD1, 5 bases. The CDR3 totals 14 residues. Germline V gene sequence: CDR1 LNHDA, CDR2 SQIVND (reference sequence). Trimming left V 6 bases short and J 2 bases short, with 13 bases between. CDR3 protein: CASSITGPQETQYF. CDR3 DNA: TGTGCCAGTAGCATAACAGGTCCACAAGAGACCCAGTACTTC.

This chain connects TRBV5-1 to TRBJ2-6, with a tentative D call TRBD1 (7 bases). From germline, CDR1 is SGHRS and CDR2 YFSETQ. Trimming removed 0 bases from V and 18 bases from J, with 19 bases in between. The CDR3 extends over 14 amino acids. The CDR3 bases are TGCGCCAGCAGCTTGGCGGGGGATGCAGGGGGGAAGACTTTC. It translates to CASSLAGDAGGKTF.

This clone has only one observation. J is TRBJ2-3 and V is TRBV2, with 14 bases identical to TRBD2. CDR3 length: 16 amino acids. Trimming at V came to 5 bases and at J to 3 bases, leaving 4 bases not matched to a gene. Germline V gene sequence: CDR1 SNHLY, CDR2 FYNNEI. CDR3 nucleotide sequence: TGTGCCAGCAGTAGAGGGACTAGCGGGAGTACAGATACGCAGTATTTT. As protein: CASSRGTSGSTDTQYF.

The chain carries TRBV18 and TRBJ2-1; 10 bases are a match to TRBD2. From germline, CDR1 is KGHSH and CDR2 LQKENI. J gave up 3 bases and V 0 bases, and 8 bases lay outside the gene matches. This CDR3 contains 18 residues. The CDR3 nucleotides are TGTGCCAGCTCACCACCGTTCTGGACTAGCGGATACTACAATGAGCAGTTCTTC. It codes for CASSPPFWTSGYYNEQFF. Full variable domain (outside the CDR3, taken from reference TRBV18 and TRBJ2-1): NAGVMQNPRHLVRRRGQEARLRCSPMKGHSHVYWYRQLPEEGLKFMVYLQKENIIDESGMPKERFSAEFPKEGPSILRIQQVVRGDSAAYFCASSPPFWTSGYYNEQFFGPGTRLTVL.

The gene calls are TRBV6-6 and TRBJ1-2, with D tentatively TRBD1 (5 bases). The CDR3 extends over 14 amino acids. Trimming pared 7 bases from V and 4 bases from J, leaving 16 bases between. Germline CDR1 MNHNY, CDR2 SVGAGI (reference sequence). CDR3 in DNA: TGTGCCAGCAACTCTGATGGGGCGAGCTATGGCTACACCTTC. Its translation: CASNSDGASYGYTF.

This clone has a handful of counts. This sequence joins TRBV5-1 and TRBJ2-7; 9 positions match TRBD2. Germline V gene data show CDR1 as SGHRS and CDR2 as YFSETQ. V trimming: 1 base; J trimming: 3 bases; junction bases outside the gene matches: 5. The CDR3 totals 15 residues. The CDR3 coding sequence is TGCGCCAGCAGCTTGTGGATAGCGGGGGACTACGAGCAGTACTTC. Translation: CASSLWIAGDYEQYF.

This sequence joins TRBV5-4 and TRBJ2-5; 7 positions agree with TRBD2. The J call is doubtful: the DNA matches TRBJ2-7 better. The CDR3 spans 14 residues. Germline lookup yields CDR1 SGHNT and CDR2 YYREEE (reference sequence). CDR3 amino acids: CASSSGTTVHEQYF. The CDR3 DNA reads as TGTGCCAGCAGCTCCGGGACTACCGTCCACGAGCAGTACTTC.

This clone was seen just once. The chain couples TRBV10-3 to TRBJ2-7; TRBD1 matches at 9 bases. V was clipped by 5 bases and J by 0 bases; unmatched bases: 8. The CDR3 totals 16 residues. Per germline, CDR1 ENHRY and CDR2 SYGVKD. The CDR3 protein is CAISKSGTGSSYEQYF. CDR3 nucleotide sequence: TGTGCCATCAGTAAATCCGGGACAGGGAGCTCCTACGAGCAGTACTTC.

The chain links TRBV6-1 to TRBJ2-1; TRBD2 is a possible D gene (5 bases). This CDR3 has 14 residues. The germline CDR1 and CDR2 sequences are MNHNS and SASEGT. Trimming removed 3 bases from V and 6 bases from J, with 12 bases in between. CDR3: CASSEDGGGNEQFF. CDR3 DNA: TGTGCCAGCAGTGAGGATGGAGGAGGCAATGAGCAGTTCTTC.

This chain connects TRBV5-5 to TRBJ1-1; 7 bases are a match to TRBD1. Per the germline V gene, CDR1 is SGHKS and CDR2 is YYEKEE (reference sequence). CDR3 length equals 14 residues. With V trimmed by 6 bases and J by 1 base, 6 bases remained unmatched. CDR3 nucleotide sequence: TGTGCCAGCACCCTCGGGACAGCGAACACTGAAGCTTTCTTT. This gives the protein CASTLGTANTEAFF.

The genes are TRBV30 and TRBJ1-3, with 7 bases identical to TRBD1. Germline CDR1 and CDR2: GTSNPN and SVGIG (reference sequence). Trimming removed 3 bases from V and 0 bases from J; junction bases left unmatched: 8. This CDR3 contains 16 residues. CDR3: CAWRRPTGSSGNTIYF. CDR3 DNA sequence: TGTGCCTGGAGGCGGCCGACAGGGAGCTCTGGAAACACCATATATTTT.

The chain couples TRBV30 to TRBJ2-5; TRBD2 is a possible D gene (6 bases). TRBJ2-7 matches the DNA end more closely, so the J call is doubtful. This CDR3 has 13 amino acids. Germline V gene sequence: CDR1 GTSNPN, CDR2 SVGIG (reference sequence). This CDR3 is CAWSVNWGDEQYF. DNA of the CDR3: TGTGCCTGGAGTGTAAATTGGGGGGACGAGCAGTACTTC.

The chain uses TRBV4-1 and TRBJ2-5; 7 bases line up with TRBD1. The J call is uncertain, as TRBJ2-7 better fits the DNA end. This CDR3 spans 17 amino acids. Germline assignment: CDR1 MGHRA and CDR2 YSYEKL. The CDR3 nucleotides are TGCGCCAGCAGCCAAGACTCGGGCACGGACAGGTCCTACGAGCAGTACTTC. Translating it yields CASSQDSGTDRSYEQYF.

The chain uses TRBV7-2 and TRBJ2-5; 13 positions match TRBD2. The J call could be wrong; TRBJ2-7 is a better fit for the DNA end. CDR1 and CDR2 (germline): SGHTA, FQGNSA. This CDR3 has 15 residues. CDR3 region: CASSRRLAGGYEQYF. DNA of the CDR3: TGTGCCAGCAGCCGTCGACTAGCGGGAGGATACGAGCAGTACTTC.